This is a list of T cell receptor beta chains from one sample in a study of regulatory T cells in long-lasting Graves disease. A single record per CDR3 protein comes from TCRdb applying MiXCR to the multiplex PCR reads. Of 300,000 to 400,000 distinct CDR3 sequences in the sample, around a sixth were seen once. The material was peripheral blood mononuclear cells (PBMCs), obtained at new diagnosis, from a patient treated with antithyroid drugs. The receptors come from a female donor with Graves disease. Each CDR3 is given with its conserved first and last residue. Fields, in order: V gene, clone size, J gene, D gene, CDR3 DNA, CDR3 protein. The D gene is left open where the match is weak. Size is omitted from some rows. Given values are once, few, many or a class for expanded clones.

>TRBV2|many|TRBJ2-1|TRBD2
TGTGCCAGCAGTGATCGTCAGGTAGCGGGGGGGCGAGAGCAGTTCTTC
CASSDRQVAGGREQFF
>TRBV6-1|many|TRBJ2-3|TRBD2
TGTGCCAGCACCGAAAGGACTAGCGGGGTGGATACGCAGTATTTT
CASTERTSGVDTQYF
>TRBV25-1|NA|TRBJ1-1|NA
TGTGCCAGCAGTGAATCTGTAGGGCAGAACACTGAAGCTTTCTTT
CASSESVGQNTEAFF
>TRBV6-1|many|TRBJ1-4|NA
TGTGCCAGCAGAGACAGGCGGTATAATGAAAAACTGTTTTTT
CASRDRRYNEKLFF
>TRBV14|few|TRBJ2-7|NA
TGTGCCAGCAGCCATTGGACGGTCAACTCCTACGAGCAGTACTTC
CASSHWTVNSYEQYF
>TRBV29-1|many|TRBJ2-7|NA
TGCAGCGTTGAAGCCAGCCGTGGCGAGCAGTACTTC
CSVEASRGEQYF
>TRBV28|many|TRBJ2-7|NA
TGTGCCAGCAGTTTACAGCAAACAGAGAGCTCCTACGAGCAGTACTTC
CASSLQQTESSYEQYF
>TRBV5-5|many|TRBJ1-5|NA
TGTGCCAGCAGCAAGGGCCTCAGCAATCAGCCCCAGCATTTT
CASSKGLSNQPQHF
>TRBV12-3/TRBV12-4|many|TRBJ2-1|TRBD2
TGTGCCAGCACTAGGGGACTAGCGGACTACAATGAGCAGTTCTTC
CASTRGLADYNEQFF
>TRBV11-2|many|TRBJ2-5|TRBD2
TGTGCCAGCAGCTTGGGTAGCGGGTACCAAGAGACCCAGTACTTC
CASSLGSGYQETQYF
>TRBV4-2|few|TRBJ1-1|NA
TGTGCCAGCAGCCAAGAAGGGACCGAGGAAGAAGCTTTCTTT
CASSQEGTEEEAFF
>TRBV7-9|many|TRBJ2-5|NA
TGTGCCAGCAGCCGTACGCCCAGGGGCCAAGAGACCCAGTACTTC
CASSRTPRGQETQYF
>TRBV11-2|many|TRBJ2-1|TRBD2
TGTGCCAGCAGCCAGCGGACTAGGCATGAGCAGTTCTTC
CASSQRTRHEQFF
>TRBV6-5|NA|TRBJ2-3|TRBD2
TGTGCCAGCAGTTACTCGAATCGACTAGCGGCCTCCACAGATACGCAGTATTTT
CASSYSNRLAASTDTQYF
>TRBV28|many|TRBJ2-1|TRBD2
TGTGCCAGCAGTTTATTGGATAGCGGGAGATACGAGCAGTTCTTC
CASSLLDSGRYEQFF
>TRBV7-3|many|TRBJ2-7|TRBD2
TGTGCCAGCAGCTTAACTGGGCCAGCGGGGTGGCAGTACTTC
CASSLTGPAGWQYF
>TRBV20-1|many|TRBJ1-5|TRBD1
TGCAGTGCTATGGGACAGGGGAATCAGCCCCAGCATTTT
CSAMGQGNQPQHF
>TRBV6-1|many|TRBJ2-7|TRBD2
TGTGCCAGCAGCGGACGACTAGCGGTGGGCGAGCAGTACTTC
CASSGRLAVGEQYF
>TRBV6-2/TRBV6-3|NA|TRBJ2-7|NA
TGTGCCAGCACCCCAGCCCGATTCGGTGAGCAGTACTTC
CASTPARFGEQYF
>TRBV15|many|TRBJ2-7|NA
TGTGCCACCAGCAGAGAAGCGGGGACAGCCTACGAGCAGTACTTC
CATSREAGTAYEQYF
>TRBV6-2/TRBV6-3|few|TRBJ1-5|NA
TGTGCCAGCAGCCACGACGGCATGGGCAATCAGCCCCAGCATTTT
CASSHDGMGNQPQHF
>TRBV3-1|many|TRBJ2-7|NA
TGTGCCAGCAGCCAAGTGTGGAAGGCGTCCTACGAGCAGTACTTC
CASSQVWKASYEQYF
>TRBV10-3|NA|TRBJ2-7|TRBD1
TGTGCCATCAGTGGACAGGGGGGGGTCGACGAGCAGTACTTC
CAISGQGGVDEQYF
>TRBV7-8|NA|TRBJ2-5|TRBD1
TGTGCCAGCAGCTCGACAGGGCGAGTGGAGACCCAGTACTTC
CASSSTGRVETQYF
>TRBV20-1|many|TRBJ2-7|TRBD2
TGCAGTGCTAGAGATGGGAGGGCCCACGAGCAGTACTTC
CSARDGRAHEQYF
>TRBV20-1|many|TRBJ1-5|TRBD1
TGCAGTGCTGCCCACAGGGACAGGTTTATTAATAGCAATCAGCCCCAGCATTTT
CSAAHRDRFINSNQPQHF
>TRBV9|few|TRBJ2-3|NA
TGTGCCAGCAGCGTAGTGGGACGGCCAGATACGCAGTATTTT
CASSVVGRPDTQYF
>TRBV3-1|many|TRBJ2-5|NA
TGTGCCAGCAGCCAAGTCTTAGGAAGCCAAGAGACCCAGTACTTC
CASSQVLGSQETQYF
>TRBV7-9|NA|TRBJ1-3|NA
TGTGCCAGCAGCTTACGGTCCGGATCTGGAAACACCATATATTTT
CASSLRSGSGNTIYF
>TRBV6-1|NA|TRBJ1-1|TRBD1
TGTGCCAGCAGCCACAACCGACCCCTCCGGGACAGTGGTACTGAAGCTTTCTTT
CASSHNRPLRDSGTEAFF
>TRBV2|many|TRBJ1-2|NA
TGTGCCAGCAGCCTCACAGTATATTCGGATGGCTACACCTTC
CASSLTVYSDGYTF
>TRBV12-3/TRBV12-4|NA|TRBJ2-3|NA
TGTGCCAGCAGCCACGGGCCATCAGGGGATACGCAGTATTTT
CASSHGPSGDTQYF